Sequencing of this T cell receptor (beta chain) was carried out in a study of cytomegalovirus exposure and HLA in healthy donors. Whole-study findings and limits: Later work showed greater clonal expansion in HLA-associated TCR beta chains than in equally common others. Altogether, some 170 TCR beta chains were recorded as cytomegalovirus-associated. Later analysis suggested most CMV-associated TCR beta chains were HLA-restricted.

About this clone itself: Its specificity is unknown.

Germline-derived CDR1 and CDR2 are SGHKS and YYEKEE (reference sequence). The CDR3 consists of 12 residues. V gave up 4 bases and J gave up 11 bases, with 15 bases separating them. Healthy bone marrow donors made up the cohort. Use of 60 Vbeta and 13 Jbeta primers characterized the PCR. Sequencing used immunoSEQ multiplex PCR; TCRdb keeps in-frame clones, though not all of them. The table lists about 190,000 clones, less than 85% of them singletons. Sequenced input: PBMCs. The sequence was collected from a man aged 25 to 45 in good health and CMV-seropositive. The chain is built from TRBV5-5 and TRBJ2-5; D possibly corresponds to TRBD2 (5 bases). CDR3 loop: CASSRTQEPQYF. CDR3 bases: TGTGCCAGCAGCCGGACTCAGGAACCTCAGTACTTC.